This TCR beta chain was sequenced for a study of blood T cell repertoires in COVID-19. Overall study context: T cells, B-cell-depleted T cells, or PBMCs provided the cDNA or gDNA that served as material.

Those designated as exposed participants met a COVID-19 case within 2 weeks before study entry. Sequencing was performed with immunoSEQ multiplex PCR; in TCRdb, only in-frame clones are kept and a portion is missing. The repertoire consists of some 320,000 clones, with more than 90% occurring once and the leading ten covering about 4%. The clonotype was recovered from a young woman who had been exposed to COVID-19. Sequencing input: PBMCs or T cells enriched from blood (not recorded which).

Here the CDR3 reads CAWSVRVWGQLDQPQHF. CDR3 DNA sequence: TGTGCCTGGAGTGTACGGGTTTGGGGACAGCTGGATCAGCCCCAGCATTTT. V gene TRBV30 combines with J gene TRBJ1-5, with 7 bases matching TRBD1. The length of the CDR3 is 17 residues. Germline V gene sequence: CDR1 GTSNPN, CDR2 SVGIG (reference sequence). V trimming: 0 bases; J trimming: 5 bases; junction bases outside the gene matches: 13.